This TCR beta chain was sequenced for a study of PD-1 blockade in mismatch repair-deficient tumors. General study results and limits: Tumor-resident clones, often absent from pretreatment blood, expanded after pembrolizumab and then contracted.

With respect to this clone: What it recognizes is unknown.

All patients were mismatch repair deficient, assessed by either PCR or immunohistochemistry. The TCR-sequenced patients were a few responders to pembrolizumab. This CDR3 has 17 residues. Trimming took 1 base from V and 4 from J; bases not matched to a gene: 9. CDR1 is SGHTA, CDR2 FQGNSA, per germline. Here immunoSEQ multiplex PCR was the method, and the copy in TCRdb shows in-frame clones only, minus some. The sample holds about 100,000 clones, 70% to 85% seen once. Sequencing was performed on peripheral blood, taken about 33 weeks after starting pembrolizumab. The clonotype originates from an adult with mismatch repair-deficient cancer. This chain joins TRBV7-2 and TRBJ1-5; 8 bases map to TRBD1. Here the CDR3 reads CASSLVLGGTGNQPQHF. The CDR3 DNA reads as TGTGCCAGCAGCTTAGTCTTAGGCGGGACAGGTAATCAGCCCCAGCATTTT.